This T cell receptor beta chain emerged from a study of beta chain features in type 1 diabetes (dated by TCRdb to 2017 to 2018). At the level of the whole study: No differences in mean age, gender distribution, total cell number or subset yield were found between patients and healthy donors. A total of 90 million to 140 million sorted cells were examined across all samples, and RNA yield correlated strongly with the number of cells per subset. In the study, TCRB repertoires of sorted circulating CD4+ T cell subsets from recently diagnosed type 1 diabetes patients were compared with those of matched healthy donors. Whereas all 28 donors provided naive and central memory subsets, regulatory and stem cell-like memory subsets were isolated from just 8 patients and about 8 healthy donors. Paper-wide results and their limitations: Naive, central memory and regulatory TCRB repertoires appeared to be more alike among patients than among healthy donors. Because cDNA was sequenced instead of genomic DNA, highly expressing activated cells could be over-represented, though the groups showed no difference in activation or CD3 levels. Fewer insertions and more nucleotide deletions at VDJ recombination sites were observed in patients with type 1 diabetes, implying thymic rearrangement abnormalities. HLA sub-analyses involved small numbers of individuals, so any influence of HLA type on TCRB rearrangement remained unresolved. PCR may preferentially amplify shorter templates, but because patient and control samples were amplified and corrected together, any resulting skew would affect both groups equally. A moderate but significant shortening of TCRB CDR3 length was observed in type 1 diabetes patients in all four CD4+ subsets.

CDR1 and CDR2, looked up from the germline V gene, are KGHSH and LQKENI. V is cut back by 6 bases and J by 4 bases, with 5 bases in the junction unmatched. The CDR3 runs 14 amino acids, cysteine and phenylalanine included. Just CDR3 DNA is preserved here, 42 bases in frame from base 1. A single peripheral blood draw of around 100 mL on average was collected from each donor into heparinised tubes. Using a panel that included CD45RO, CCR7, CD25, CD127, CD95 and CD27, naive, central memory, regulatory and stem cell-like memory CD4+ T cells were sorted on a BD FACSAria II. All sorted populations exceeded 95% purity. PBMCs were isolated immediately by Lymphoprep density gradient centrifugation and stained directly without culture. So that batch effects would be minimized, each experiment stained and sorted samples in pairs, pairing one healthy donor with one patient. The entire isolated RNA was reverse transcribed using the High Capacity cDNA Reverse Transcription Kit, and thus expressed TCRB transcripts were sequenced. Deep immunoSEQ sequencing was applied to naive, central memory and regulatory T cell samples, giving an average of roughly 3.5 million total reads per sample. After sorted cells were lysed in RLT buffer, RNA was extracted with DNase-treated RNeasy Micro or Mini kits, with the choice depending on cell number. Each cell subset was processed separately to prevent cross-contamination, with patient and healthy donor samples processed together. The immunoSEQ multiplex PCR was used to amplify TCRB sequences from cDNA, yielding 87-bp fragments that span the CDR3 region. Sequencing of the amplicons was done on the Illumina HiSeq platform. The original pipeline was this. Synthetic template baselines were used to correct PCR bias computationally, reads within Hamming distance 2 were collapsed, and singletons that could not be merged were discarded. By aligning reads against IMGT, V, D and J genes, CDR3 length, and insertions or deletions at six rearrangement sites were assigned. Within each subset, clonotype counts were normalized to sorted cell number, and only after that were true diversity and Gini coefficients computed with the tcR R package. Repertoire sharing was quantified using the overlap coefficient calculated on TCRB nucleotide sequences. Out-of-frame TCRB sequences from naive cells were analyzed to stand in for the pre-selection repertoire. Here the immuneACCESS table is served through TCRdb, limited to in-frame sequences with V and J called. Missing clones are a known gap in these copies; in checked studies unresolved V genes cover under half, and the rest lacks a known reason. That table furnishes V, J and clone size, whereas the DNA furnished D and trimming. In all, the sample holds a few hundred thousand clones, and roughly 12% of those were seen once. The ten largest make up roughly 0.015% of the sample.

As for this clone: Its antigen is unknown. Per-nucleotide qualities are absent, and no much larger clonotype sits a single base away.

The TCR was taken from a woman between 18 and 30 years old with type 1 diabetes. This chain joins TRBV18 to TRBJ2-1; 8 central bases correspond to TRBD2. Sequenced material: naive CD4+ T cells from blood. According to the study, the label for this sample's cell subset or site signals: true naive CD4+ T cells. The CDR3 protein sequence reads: CASSPTSEYNEQFF. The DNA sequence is TGTGCCAGCTCTCCGACTAGCGAGTACAATGAGCAGTTCTTC.